This T cell receptor (beta chain) was retrieved from a study of beta chain features in type 1 diabetes. The wider study: Sorted cells, approximately 110 million in number, were examined across all samples. The study's findings and limits: Researchers caution that PCR might favor shorter templates, equally among patients and controls. The naive, central memory and Treg TCRB repertoires looked more alike in patients than they did in healthy donors. People with Type 1 diabetes carried modestly yet significantly shorter TCRB CDR3s in all four CD4+ subsets.

This clone has just a few counts. Its matching antigen is unknown. Other nucleotide sequences in the sample specify the same CDR3. All of the isolated RNA was reverse transcribed, so expressed TCRB transcripts were sequenced. Libraries were prepared by immunoSEQ multiplex PCR; TCRdb keeps only in-frame clonotypes and omits some of them. The sample lists approximately 260,000 clones, roughly 20% occurring once. Germline loops: CDR1 SGHRS, CDR2 YFSETQ. CDR3 length: 15 residues. The V and J ends lost 1 base and 0 bases respectively, with 8 bases between them. The J gene is TRBJ2-1, the V gene TRBV5-1; no clear D. This sequence originates from a middle-aged woman with type 1 diabetes. Sequencing was carried out using naive CD4+ T cells from blood. The CDR3: CASSLRDSSYNEQFF. CDR3 nucleotides: TGCGCCAGCAGCTTGCGAGATAGCTCCTACAATGAGCAGTTCTTC.